Sequencing of this TCR beta chain was carried out in a study of blood T cell repertoires in COVID-19. Original methodology: Amplified reference gene primers provided the basis for estimating nucleated cell counts. Assay used: immunoSEQ multiplex PCR; TCRdb lists only in-frame clones, some missing. D and trimming were read from the DNA, whereas the V and J calls and clone size are those reported in that table. The sample has about 81,000 clones, 82% seen once. CDR3 length: 14 amino acids. Per germline, CDR1 ENHRY and CDR2 SYGVKD. V shed 6 bases and J 4 bases; nucleotides not matched to a gene: 6. Sequencing input: peripheral blood. The TCR comes from a human donor in a cohort sampled during active COVID-19. The chain uses TRBV10-3 and TRBJ1-1; 9 nucleotides agree with TRBD1. CDR3 DNA sequence: TGTGCCATCAGCCCGCTACAGGGGGCCACTGAAGCTTTCTTT. This gives the protein CAISPLQGATEAFF.